This T cell receptor (beta chain) was documented in a study of Graves' ophthalmopathy and Graves' hyperthyroidism. Study-wide results and caveats: This model predicted ophthalmopathy progression (sensitivity 70% to 71%, specificity around 72%). The 13-signature model separated ophthalmopathy from stable hyperthyroidism at around 88% sensitivity and roughly 81% specificity.

The authors enrolled newly diagnosed hyperthyroidism patients aged 18 to 65 with under 2 months' duration. Certain patients were not enrolled. These were patients with other autoimmune diseases, uncontrolled infections, pregnancy or lactation. Amplified TCR beta CDR3 regions were obtained using RNA transcripts as template. First-round RT-PCR used HTBI primers; second-round multiplex PCR followed. Each CDR3 protein is one row after TCRdb ran MiXCR on the multiplex PCR reads. There are 450,000 to 600,000 distinct CDR3 sequences in the sample; about two fifths occur only once, and 3.5% to 4.5% lies in the top ten. In its sample, this clonotype was seen a few times. Its antigen is not known. Looked up from germline, CDR1 is PRHDT and CDR2 is FYEKMQ (reference sequence). This CDR3 contains 15 residues. Trimming shortened V by 2 bases and J by 2 bases, and 13 bases separated the two germline ends.

The receptor was derived from an adult man with Graves' hyperthyroidism. The V call is TRBV13, the J call TRBJ2-7, with a weak D call TRBD1 (5 bases). The specimen was peripheral blood or thyroid tissue (not recorded which). For the CDR3, the DNA is TGTGCCAGCAGCTTAATTAGGGGTCCCCCCTACGAGCAGTACTTC. Protein: CASSLIRGPPYEQYF. Variable domain in full (rest from reference TRBV13 and TRBJ2-7): AAGVIQSPRHLIKEKRETATLKCYPIPRHDTVYWYQQGPGQDPQFLISFYEKMQSDKGSIPDRFSAQQFSDYHSELNMSSLELGDSALYFCASSLIRGPPYEQYFGPGTRLTVT.